These T cell receptor beta chains were read from a single sample in a study of regulatory T cells in long-lasting Graves disease. TCRdb used MiXCR to reprocess the multiplex PCR reads, holding one entry per CDR3 protein. The table shows roughly 400,000 distinct CDR3 sequences, with approximately 22% occurring only once. Sequences were derived from peripheral blood mononuclear cells (PBMCs), sampled when the disease was refractory, from a patient treated with antithyroid drugs. These receptors were taken from a female donor with Graves disease. CDR3s include the opening cysteine and the closing phenylalanine or tryptophan. D genes are given only for firm matches. Clone size is not always given. Where it is, it says once, few, many or a class for expanded clones.

d_gene,v_gene,j_gene,abundance,CDR3aa,CDR3nt
TRBD1,TRBV10-3,TRBJ1-1,few,CAISPQGAPEAFF,TGTGCCATCAGCCCGCAGGGGGCCCCTGAAGCTTTCTTT
NA,TRBV11-2,TRBJ2-1,NA,CASSLTTWQGSYNEQFF,TGTGCCAGCAGCCTAACGACCTGGCAGGGCTCCTACAATGAGCAGTTCTTC
TRBD1,TRBV6-1,TRBJ2-7,many,CASRERDRGYEQYF,TGTGCCAGCAGGGAAAGGGACAGGGGTTACGAGCAGTACTTC
NA,TRBV29-1,TRBJ1-2,many,CSVELGASGYTF,TGCAGCGTTGAGTTGGGGGCGAGTGGCTACACCTTC
NA,TRBV19,TRBJ2-7,NA,CASRDGQSYEQYF,TGTGCCAGTAGGGACGGACAGTCCTACGAGCAGTACTTC
TRBD2,TRBV5-6,TRBJ2-7,many,CASSLKSSGRADHEQYF,TGTGCCAGCAGCCTAAAGTCCAGCGGGAGGGCCGATCACGAGCAGTACTTC
NA,TRBV28,TRBJ2-2,many,CASEARANTGELFF,TGTGCCAGCGAGGCGCGGGCGAACACCGGGGAGCTGTTTTTT
TRBD2,TRBV6-1,TRBJ2-2,many,CASRPLAAQNTGELFF,TGTGCCAGCAGGCCACTAGCGGCACAGAACACCGGGGAGCTGTTTTTT
TRBD2,TRBV5-1,TRBJ2-5,NA,CASSVGTSGRSGETQYF,TGCGCCAGCAGCGTCGGGACTAGCGGGAGATCGGGAGAGACCCAGTACTTC
NA,TRBV28,TRBJ1-5,many,CASPPSWGANQPQHF,TGTGCCAGTCCGCCCAGTTGGGGGGCGAATCAGCCCCAGCATTTT
TRBD2,TRBV3-1,TRBJ2-7,many,CASSLGLAGNPREQYF,TGTGCCAGCAGCCTTGGACTAGCGGGAAACCCCCGCGAGCAGTACTTC